The entry that follows covers one T cell receptor (beta chain) sequence. What it binds is not known. The V gene's germline CDR1 is SGHRS and CDR2 YFSETQ. The CDR3 spans 14 residues. V was shortened by 1 base and J by 7 bases, with 11 bases between the two germline ends. The entry originates in a study of a mutant IDH1 vaccine in newly diagnosed glioma. Study details: Patients received vaccination from 4-6 weeks after radiotherapy alone, or with temozolomide cycles.

Time point here: week 35, safety follow-up. Every vaccination contained 300 ug of the mutant IDH1 20-mer peptide and was paired with topical imiquimod. Newly diagnosed WHO grade 3 or 4 IDH1-mutant, ATRX-lost astrocytomas were identified in the donors. Sequencing used immunoSEQ multiplex PCR; TCRdb keeps in-frame clones, though not all of them. The table shows 45,000 to 60,000 clones, with 88% occurring only once. This specimen was PBMCs, taken from a glioma patient whose treatment included an IDH1 peptide vaccine. The rearrangement joins TRBV5-1 to TRBJ1-4, with no clear D. The receptor's source is a woman in her thirties or forties with glioma. The CDR3 protein is CASSLRERSEKLFF. As DNA, the CDR3 is TGCGCCAGCAGCTTGCGGGAGAGAAGTGAAAAACTGTTTTTT. Full variable domain (rest looked up from reference TRBV5-1 and TRBJ1-4): KAGVTQTPRYLIKTRGQQVTLSCSPISGHRSVSWYQQTPGQGLQFLFEYFSETQRNKGNFPGRFSGRQFSNSRSEMNVSTLELGDSALYLCASSLRERSEKLFFGSGTQLSVL.